The TCR beta chain under discussion was sequenced for a study of Graves' ophthalmopathy and Graves' hyperthyroidism. V gave up 1 base and J gave up 7 bases; unmatched junction bases: 9. CDR1 is SEHNR, CDR2 FQNEAQ, per germline (reference sequence). The CDR3 loop spans 15 amino acids. TCR beta CDR3 regions were amplified from RNA transcripts. The workflow started with a first-round RT-PCR run with HTBI primers and then moved on to a second-round multiplex PCR. TCRdb redid the calling of the multiplex PCR reads with MiXCR, one entry per CDR3 protein. The profile shows about 550,000 distinct CDR3 sequences, roughly 40% of them singletons.

The source is an adult man with Graves' hyperthyroidism. Sequencing was done on a sample of peripheral blood or thyroid tissue (not recorded which). The V gene is TRBV7-9, the J gene TRBJ1-1, with 7 bases that match TRBD1. The CDR3 region has the DNA TGTGCCAGCAGCTTAGTACCGGGGACAGCAGATGAAGCTTTCTTT. Translation: CASSLVPGTADEAFF.